This entry is about one T cell receptor beta chain. Treatment given: randomized to nivolumab then ipilimumab (arm A) or the reverse (arm B). Patients had received no earlier DNA-damaging chemotherapy. The sample originates from a study of sequential checkpoint blockade in melanoma. The method was immunoSEQ multiplex PCR; TCRdb's version includes in-frame clones alone and lacks a portion of them. The repertoire has around 9,800 clones, about 24% of them found once; the top ten carry approximately 16%. The germline gives CDR1 SGHNT, CDR2 YENEEA. The CDR3 length is 14 residues. Trimming stripped 0 bases from V and 2 bases from J, with 4 bases between.

The rearrangement joins TRBV11-3 to TRBJ2-2; D is unclear. The TCR sequence derives from a human donor with melanoma. The specimen comprised tumor tissue (inferred from file names), sampled from a patient given nivolumab and ipilimumab in sequence. The DNA of the CDR3 is TGTGCCAGCAGCTTAGATATCAACACCGGGGAGCTGTTTTTT. It translates to CASSLDINTGELFF.